Only one count was recorded for the clone carrying this T cell receptor beta chain. This record comes from a study of blood T cell repertoires in COVID-19. The CDR3 is 15 residues long. Trimming cost V 2 bases and J 0 bases; bases outside gene matches: 1. In germline, CDR1 is MNHNS, CDR2 SASEGT. Libraries were prepared by immunoSEQ multiplex PCR; TCRdb keeps only in-frame clonotypes and omits some of them. Here the sample spans approximately 44,000 clones, roughly 80% being singletons. The sequence was obtained from an elderly woman with acute or convalescent COVID-19. Sequenced input: peripheral blood. The V call is TRBV6-1, the J call TRBJ1-5, with 7 bases identical to TRBD1. CDR3 loop: CASSEQGVSNQPQHF. The CDR3 nucleotides read TGTGCCAGCAGTGAACAGGGGGTTAGCAATCAGCCCCAGCATTTT.